Listed here are 25 T cell receptor beta chains from one sample, sequenced in a study of shared clonotypes between healthy human individuals. The table came from immunoSEQ multiplex PCR; TCRdb's copy has only in-frame clones and leaves some out. This sample has under 2.5 million clones, with 85% to 95% found just once. The sequenced sample consisted of naive CD4+ T cells from PBMCs. Indicated subset: CD45RA+ positively selected. These receptors were obtained from a man younger than 35 in good health. Some clones in this sample may be carry-over from other donors' samples.

This clone has only one observation. This chain links TRBV2 with TRBJ1-1; a possible D gene is TRBD1 (5 bases). The CDR3 extends over 15 amino acids. Germline V gene lookup returns CDR1 SNHLY and CDR2 FYNNEI. Trimming cost V 2 bases and J 2 bases, with 12 bases left between them. CDR3 in amino acids: CASSEPGRLNTEAFF. The CDR3 DNA reads as TGTGCCAGCAGTGAACCGGGACGGTTAAACACTGAAGCTTTCTTT.

The V and J genes are TRBV2 and TRBJ1-6; 8 bases map to TRBD1. The CDR3 totals 15 residues. Unmatched junction bases numbered 6, after V lost 5 bases and J lost 6 bases. The germline V gene encodes CDR1 SNHLY and CDR2 FYNNEI. The CDR3 DNA reads TGTGCCAGCAGTCAAGACAGGGGTCCTAATTCACCCCTCCACTTT. Protein product: CASSQDRGPNSPLHF.

The chain couples TRBV7-3 to TRBJ2-1, with 9 nucleotides matching TRBD2. Looked up from germline, CDR1 is SGHTA and CDR2 is FQGTGA. The CDR3 consists of 16 residues. V was pared by 2 bases and J by 3 bases, with 5 bases of the junction left unmatched. CDR3 DNA: TGTGCCAGCAGCTTAGGACTAGCGATGGACTACAATGAGCAGTTCTTC. This gives the protein CASSLGLAMDYNEQFF.

The rearrangement joins TRBV6-1 to TRBJ1-5; no definite D call. Germline V CDR1 and CDR2: MNHNS, SASEGT. The CDR3 totals 12 residues. Trimming removed 0 bases from V and 12 bases from J, with 9 bases in between. CDR3 in amino acids: CASSEAPRVQHF. DNA of the CDR3: TGTGCCAGCAGTGAAGCGCCTAGGGTCCAGCATTTT.

This chain joins TRBV5-1 and TRBJ2-2; TRBD1 aligns across 10 bases. The V and J ends lost 6 bases and 7 bases, in that order; junction bases with no gene match: 9. CDR3 length: 15 residues. The germline CDR1 and CDR2 sequences are SGHRS and YFSETQ. CDR3: CASTTTTGGNGELFF. CDR3 coding DNA: TGCGCCAGCACCACAACGACAGGGGGCAACGGGGAGCTGTTTTTT.

This clone has a single count. Distinct nucleotide sequences in the sample also encode this CDR3. The DNA for the CDR3 is TGTGCCAGCAGTTTACTAGGGCGCTACGAGCAGTACTTC. It encodes CASSLLGRYEQYF. V gene TRBV27 combines with J gene TRBJ2-7; D is unclear. This CDR3 has 13 residues. V was clipped by 2 bases and J by 3 bases, with 8 bases between them. The germline V gene encodes CDR1 MNHEY and CDR2 SMNVEV (reference sequence).

The chain has TRBV5-1 and TRBJ2-2, with D possibly being TRBD1 or TRBD2 (6 bases each). Germline-derived CDR1 and CDR2 are SGHRS and YFSETQ. V was pared by 4 bases and J by 4 bases, with 20 bases between. The CDR3 is made up of 17 amino acids. The CDR3 DNA reads as TGCGCCAGCAGCCCCTATGATAGGGGGGCAGTCACCGGGGAGCTGTTTTTT. It translates to CASSPYDRGAVTGELFF.

V is TRBV27 and J is TRBJ2-7; D may match TRBD1 or TRBD2 (5 bases each). V lost 1 base to trimming and J lost 3 bases, with 19 bases between them. From germline, CDR1 is MNHEY and CDR2 SMNVEV (reference sequence). The CDR3 is 17 residues long. CDR3 region: CASSLYWGPRGHYEQYF. In DNA form, the CDR3 reads TGTGCCAGCAGTTTATATTGGGGACCGCGAGGACACTACGAGCAGTACTTC.

Concerning this clone: Other nucleotide sequences in the sample specify the same CDR3. J is TRBJ2-1 and V is TRBV5-1; D remains ambiguous. The CDR3 is made up of 15 amino acids. Looked up from germline, CDR1 is SGHRS and CDR2 is YFSETQ. Trimming took off 3 bases at V and 0 bases at J, with 10 bases between the two ends. CDR3 in amino acids: CASSSDTSSYNEQFF. The CDR3 DNA is TGCGCCAGCAGCTCCGACACGAGCTCCTACAATGAGCAGTTCTTC.

The chain couples TRBV25-1 to TRBJ2-7; 9 positions match TRBD1. Germline CDR1 MGHDK, CDR2 SYGVNS. Germline trimming cut 9 bases from V and 0 bases from J; bases unmatched to any gene: 3. The CDR3 covers 13 residues. The CDR3, as DNA: TGTGCCAGTAGGGACAGGGCCTCCTACGAGCAGTACTTC. This sequence encodes CASRDRASYEQYF.

The rearrangement links TRBV7-9 to TRBJ2-7; D remains ambiguous. This CDR3 is built from 14 residues. Trimming took 1 base from V and 5 from J, leaving 12 bases between them. Germline CDR1 is SEHNR and CDR2 is FQNEAQ (reference sequence). CDR3 coding DNA: TGTGCCAGCAGCTTAGTCCCGGGTCAGGACGAGCAGTACTTC. Translation gives CASSLVPGQDEQYF.

V is TRBV4-1 and J is TRBJ2-6, with D tentatively TRBD1 (6 bases). Trimming shortened V by 6 bases and J by 0 bases, and 12 bases separated the two germline ends. This CDR3 comprises 16 residues. Germline assignment: CDR1 MGHRA and CDR2 YSYEKL. The CDR3: CASRPTGSSGANVLTF. The CDR3 DNA reads TGCGCCAGCAGGCCCACAGGGAGCTCTGGGGCCAACGTCCTGACTTTC.

The gene calls are TRBV19 and TRBJ2-1; TRBD2 matches 7 bases. Germline loops: CDR1 LNHDA, CDR2 SQIVND (reference sequence). V gave up 5 bases and J gave up 4 bases; unmatched junction bases: 8. This CDR3 contains 15 residues. The CDR3 region has the DNA TGTGCCAGTAGTGTCCAAGGCGGGAGTTACAATGAGCAGTTCTTC. Its protein is CASSVQGGSYNEQFF.

This sequence joins TRBV2 and TRBJ1-3; TRBD1 matches at 7 bases. The CDR3 consists of 15 residues. J was trimmed by 2 bases and V by 3 bases; bases with no gene match: 4. Per germline, CDR1 SNHLY and CDR2 FYNNEI. CDR3 coding DNA: TGTGCCAGCAGTGAGAGGGGGCAAACTGGAAACACCATATATTTT. Its translation is CASSERGQTGNTIYF.

The chain is built from TRBV9 and TRBJ1-2, with TRBD1 matching 7 bases. Germline trimming cut 3 bases from V and 1 base from J; bases unmatched to any gene: 9. The CDR3 spans 16 residues. CDR1 SGDLS and CDR2 YYNGEE come from the germline V gene. CDR3 loop: CASSAPRDSLNYGYTF. DNA for the CDR3: TGTGCCAGCAGCGCCCCACGGGACAGCCTTAACTATGGCTACACCTTC.

The chain uses TRBV5-4 and TRBJ2-1, with a tentative D call TRBD2 (6 bases). The CDR3 spans 15 residues. From germline, CDR1 is SGHNT and CDR2 YYREEE (reference sequence). V was clipped by 4 bases and J by 1 base, with 12 bases between them. In DNA form, the CDR3 reads TGTGCCAGCAGCATGACTAGTGGTTCCTACAATGAGCAGTTCTTC. Protein: CASSMTSGSYNEQFF.

The chain combines TRBV14 with TRBJ1-1, with TRBD1 as a possible D gene (6 bases). The CDR3 consists of 15 residues. Germline V gene sequence: CDR1 SGHDN, CDR2 FVKESK. V was pared by 1 base and J by 11 bases, with 20 bases between. CDR3 residues: CASSQGQGWHKMAFF. In DNA, the CDR3 is TGTGCCAGCAGCCAAGGTCAGGGGTGGCATAAAATGGCTTTCTTT.

The chain is built from TRBV5-6 and TRBJ1-3; possible D gene TRBD1, 5 bases. From germline, CDR1 is SGHDT and CDR2 YYEEEE. The V and J ends lost 0 bases and 3 bases respectively, with 13 bases between them. The CDR3 contains 16 residues. In DNA form, the CDR3 reads TGTGCCAGCAGCTTGGACCGGAACAGGATTGGAAACACCATATATTTT. Translation gives CASSLDRNRIGNTIYF.

The rearrangement uses TRBV4-1 and TRBJ2-7, with D possibly TRBD2 on 5 matching bases. Germline CDR1 is MGHRA and CDR2 is YSYEKL. CDR3 length: 17 residues. The V gene lost 5 bases and the J gene lost 0 bases, with 20 bases spanning the gap. The chain's CDR3 is CASSDPLARRDSYEQYF. The CDR3 DNA reads TGCGCCAGCAGCGACCCCCTCGCGCGCCGGGACTCCTACGAGCAGTACTTC.

The chain joins TRBV4-3 to TRBJ2-3; tentatively, D is TRBD1 or TRBD2 (5 bases each). V was shortened by 3 bases and J by 4 bases, with 11 bases between the two germline ends. Germline CDR1 is LGHNA and CDR2 is YSLEER. The CDR3 loop spans 14 amino acids. As DNA, the CDR3 is TGCGCCAGCAGCCAGCGAGGGGTCGCAGATACGCAGTATTTT. Its protein product is CASSQRGVADTQYF.

The chain uses TRBV5-1 and TRBJ1-4; D is uncertain. Between the trimmed V and J ends, which lost 6 bases and 0 bases, there was a span of 9 bases. The CDR3 runs to 14 residues. From germline, CDR1 is SGHRS and CDR2 YFSETQ. CDR3 region: CASTPDPTNEKLFF. Written as DNA, the CDR3 is TGCGCCAGCACCCCAGACCCAACTAATGAAAAACTGTTTTTT. The whole variable domain, remainder taken from reference TRBV5-1 and TRBJ1-4, is KAGVTQTPRYLIKTRGQQVTLSCSPISGHRSVSWYQQTPGQGLQFLFEYFSETQRNKGNFPGRFSGRQFSNSRSEMNVSTLELGDSALYLCASTPDPTNEKLFFGSGTQLSVL.

This chain uses TRBV29-1 with TRBJ2-7, with D perhaps being TRBD1 or TRBD2 (5 bases each). The CDR3 is 13 amino acids. CDR1 and CDR2 from the germline V gene are SQVTM and ANQGSEA. Trimming removed 5 bases at V and 5 bases at J, with 16 bases between. The CDR3 nucleotides are TGCAGCGTTTTTGTGGGACCCCCAAACGAGCAGTACTTC. This encodes CSVFVGPPNEQYF.

The chain carries TRBV5-1 and TRBJ1-2; D gene unclear. Germline CDR1 reads SGHRS; CDR2 reads YFSETQ. V was clipped by 0 bases and J by 5 bases, with 8 bases between them. The CDR3 contains 13 residues. The CDR3 nucleotides read TGCGCCAGCAGCTTGGACATCTATTATGGCTACACCTTC. Translated, it gives CASSLDIYYGYTF.

The chain carries TRBV11-2 and TRBJ2-3; D call uncertain. Trimming took 5 bases from V and 2 from J, leaving 17 bases between them. The V gene's germline CDR1 is SGHAT and CDR2 FQNNGV. The CDR3 is 16 amino acids. CDR3 sequence reads: CASSPLVGSLTDTQYF. For the CDR3, the DNA is TGTGCCAGCAGCCCCCTGGTAGGCAGCCTCACAGATACGCAGTATTTT.

In this sample, this clone turned up once. The rearrangement joins TRBV5-1 to TRBJ2-1, with 10 bases lining up with TRBD2. CDR3 length equals 19 residues. Germline V CDR1 and CDR2: SGHRS, YFSETQ. J gave up 0 bases and V 7 bases, and 16 bases lay outside the gene matches. The CDR3: CASSRWASGSPSSYNEQFF. CDR3 in DNA: TGCGCCAGCTCTCGGTGGGCTAGCGGGAGTCCTAGCTCCTACAATGAGCAGTTCTTC. The full variable domain, its missing parts supplied by reference TRBV5-1 and TRBJ2-1, is KAGVTQTPRYLIKTRGQQVTLSCSPISGHRSVSWYQQTPGQGLQFLFEYFSETQRNKGNFPGRFSGRQFSNSRSEMNVSTLELGDSALYLCASSRWASGSPSSYNEQFFGPGTRLTVL.